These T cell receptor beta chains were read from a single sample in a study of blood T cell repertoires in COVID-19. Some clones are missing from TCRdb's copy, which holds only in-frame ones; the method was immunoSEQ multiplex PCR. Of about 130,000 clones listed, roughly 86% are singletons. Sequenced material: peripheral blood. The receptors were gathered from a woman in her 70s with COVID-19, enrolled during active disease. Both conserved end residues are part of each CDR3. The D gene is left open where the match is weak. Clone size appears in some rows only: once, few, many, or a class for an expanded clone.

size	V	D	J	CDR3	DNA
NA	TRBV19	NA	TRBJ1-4	CASTLGEKLFF	TGTGCCAGTACCCTCGGGGAAAAACTGTTTTTT
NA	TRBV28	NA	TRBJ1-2	CASTYGQSYGYTF	TGTGCCAGCACCTACGGACAGTCCTATGGCTACACCTTC
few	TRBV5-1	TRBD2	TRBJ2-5	CASSDLAGEETQYF	TGCGCCAGCAGCGACCTAGCGGGGGAAGAGACCCAGTACTTC
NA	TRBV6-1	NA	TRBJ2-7	CASSEATGFEQYF	TGTGCCAGCAGTGAAGCCACGGGGTTCGAGCAGTACTTC
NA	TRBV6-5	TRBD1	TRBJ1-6	CASSYAPDRVGSPLHF	TGTGCCAGCAGTTACGCCCCGGACAGGGTGGGTTCACCCCTCCACTTT
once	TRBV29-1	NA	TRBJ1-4	CSVVPLQGKGEKLFF	TGCAGCGTTGTACCCCTCCAGGGAAAGGGTGAAAAACTGTTTTTT
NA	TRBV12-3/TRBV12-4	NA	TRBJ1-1	CASSGSRPEAFF	TGTGCCAGCAGTGGATCGAGGCCTGAAGCTTTCTTT
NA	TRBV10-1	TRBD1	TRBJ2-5	CATSSGQQVTQYF	TGCGCCACCTCCTCGGGACAGCAAGTGACCCAGTACTTC
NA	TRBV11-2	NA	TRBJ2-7	CASSLVGRAGSYEQYF	TGTGCCAGCAGCTTGGTGGGGCGAGCCGGTTCCTACGAGCAGTACTTC
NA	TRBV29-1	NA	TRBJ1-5	CSVMPGWNQPQHF	TGCAGCGTCATGCCCGGGTGGAATCAGCCCCAGCATTTT
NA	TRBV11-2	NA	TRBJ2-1	CASSLEMWGLGDEQFF	TGTGCCAGCAGCTTAGAGATGTGGGGGCTAGGGGATGAGCAGTTCTTC
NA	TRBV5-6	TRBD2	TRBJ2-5	CASSIWTRETQYF	TGTGCCAGCAGCATATGGACTAGAGAGACCCAGTACTTC
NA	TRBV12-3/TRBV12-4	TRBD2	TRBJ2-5	CASSQAGVETQYF	TGTGCCAGCAGTCAAGCGGGGGTTGAGACCCAGTACTTC
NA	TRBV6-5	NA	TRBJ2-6	CASSRSSSGANVLTF	TGTGCCAGCAGCCGGTCATCCTCTGGGGCCAACGTCCTGACTTTC
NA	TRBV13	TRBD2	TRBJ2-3	CASSPSRGTSGVDMADTQYF	TGTGCCAGCAGCCCGTCCCGCGGGACTAGCGGGGTAGACATGGCAGATACGCAGTATTTT
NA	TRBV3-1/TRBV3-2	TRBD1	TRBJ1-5	CASSLTGGGNQPQHF	TGTGCCAGCAGCCTTACAGGGGGCGGCAATCAGCCCCAGCATTTT
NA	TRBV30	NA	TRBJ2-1	CAWSVVVGTGGGIQFF	TGTGCCTGGAGTGTTGTTGTCGGGACTGGCGGAGGGATTCAGTTCTTC
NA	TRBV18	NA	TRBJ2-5	CASSPPRELKETQYF	TGTGCCAGCTCACCCCCCCGGGAGCTTAAAGAGACCCAGTACTTC
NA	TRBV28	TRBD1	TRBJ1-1	CASSTPGQGSGTEAFF	TGTGCCAGCAGTACTCCGGGACAGGGTAGTGGGACTGAAGCTTTCTTT
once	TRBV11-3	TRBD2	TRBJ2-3	CASSPSGEADTQYF	TGTGCCAGCAGCCCTAGCGGGGAGGCAGATACGCAGTATTTT
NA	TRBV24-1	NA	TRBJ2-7	CATSDSQYGSSYEQYF	TGTGCCACCAGTGATTCCCAATATGGGAGCTCCTACGAGCAGTACTTC
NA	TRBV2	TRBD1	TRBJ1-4	CASSDWDRDIGATNEKLFF	TGTGCCAGCAGTGACTGGGACAGGGATATTGGTGCAACTAATGAAAAACTGTTTTTT
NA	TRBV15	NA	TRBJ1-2	CATSSGMGGGGYGYTF	TGTGCCACCAGCAGCGGCATGGGGGGCGGGGGCTATGGCTACACCTTC
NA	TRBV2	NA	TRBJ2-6	CASTLTGPSGANVLTF	TGTGCCAGCACTCTGACAGGCCCATCTGGGGCCAACGTCCTGACTTTC
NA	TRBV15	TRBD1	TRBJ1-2	CATSRVPGGINYGYTF	TGTGCCACCAGCAGAGTCCCAGGGGGCATAAACTATGGCTACACCTTC
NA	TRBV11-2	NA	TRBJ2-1	CASSFPRGTYSYNEQFF	TGTGCCAGCAGCTTTCCCCGGGGGACTTACTCCTACAATGAGCAGTTCTTC
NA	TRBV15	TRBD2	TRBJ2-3	CATSRDRGVSDTQYF	TGTGCCACCAGCAGAGATCGGGGGGTATCAGATACGCAGTATTTT
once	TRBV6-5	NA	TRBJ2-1	CASISSGGHNEQFF	TGTGCCAGCATTTCGTCAGGGGGGCACAATGAGCAGTTCTTC